This T cell receptor beta chain comes out of a study of T cell responses to AZD1222 COVID-19 vaccine. Study outcomes and limitations: Baseline seropositivity occurred in only six or seven AZD1222 recipients. Reports say nearly half of spike-specific TCRs go after unmutated variant regions.

As for this clone: Its antigen remains unidentified.

Germline CDR1 reads SGHRS; CDR2 reads YFSETQ. This CDR3 has 14 amino acids. V lost 9 bases to trimming and J lost 1 base; unmatched junction nucleotides: 8. This table comes from immunoSEQ multiplex PCR, and its TCRdb copy is limited to in-frame clones, with some not included. This table has 80,000 or so clones, 90% appearing once. The chain has TRBV5-1 and TRBJ2-7; 9 nucleotides align to TRBD1. The sample in question was peripheral blood, obtained on day 0 of AZD1222 vaccination. This receptor was obtained from an adult in good health. CDR3 bases: TGCGCCAACCGGGACAGGGCTCCTTCCTACGAGCAGTACTTC. Translation: CANRDRAPSYEQYF. Together with reference TRBV5-1 and TRBJ2-7, the CDR3 gives the full variable domain: KAGVTQTPRYLIKTRGQQVTLSCSPISGHRSVSWYQQTPGQGLQFLFEYFSETQRNKGNFPGRFSGRQFSNSRSEMNVSTLELGDSALYLCANRDRAPSYEQYFGPGTRLTVT.